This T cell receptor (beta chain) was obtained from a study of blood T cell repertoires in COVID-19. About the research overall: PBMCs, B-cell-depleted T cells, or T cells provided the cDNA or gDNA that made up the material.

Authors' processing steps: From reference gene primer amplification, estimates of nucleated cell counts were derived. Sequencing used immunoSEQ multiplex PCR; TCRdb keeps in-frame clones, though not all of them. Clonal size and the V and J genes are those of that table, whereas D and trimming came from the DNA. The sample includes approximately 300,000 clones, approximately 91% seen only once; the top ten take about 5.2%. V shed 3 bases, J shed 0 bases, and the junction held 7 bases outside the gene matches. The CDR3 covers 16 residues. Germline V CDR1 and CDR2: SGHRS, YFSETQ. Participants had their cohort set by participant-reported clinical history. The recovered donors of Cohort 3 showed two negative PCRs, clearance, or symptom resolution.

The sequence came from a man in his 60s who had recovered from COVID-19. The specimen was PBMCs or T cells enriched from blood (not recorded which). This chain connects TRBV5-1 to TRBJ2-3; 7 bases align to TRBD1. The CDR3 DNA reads TGCGCCAGCAGCTCACAGGGGAAGATAAGCACAGATACGCAGTATTTT. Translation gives CASSSQGKISTDTQYF. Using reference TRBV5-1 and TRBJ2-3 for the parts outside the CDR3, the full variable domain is KAGVTQTPRYLIKTRGQQVTLSCSPISGHRSVSWYQQTPGQGLQFLFEYFSETQRNKGNFPGRFSGRQFSNSRSEMNVSTLELGDSALYLCASSSQGKISTDTQYFGPGTRLTVL.